This entry lists 4 T cell receptor beta chains sequenced from one sample in a study of T cell responses to AZD1222 COVID-19 vaccine. Assay used: immunoSEQ multiplex PCR; TCRdb lists only in-frame clones, some missing. The sample lists over 90,000 clones, 70% to 90% occurring once. Sequenced here: peripheral blood, sampled on day 0 of AZD1222 vaccination. Receptors were obtained from an adult in good health.

The CDR3 sequence is CASSPSGNTIYF. The CDR3 DNA reads TGTGCCAGCAGCCCTTCAGGAAACACCATATATTTT. The V call is TRBV9, the J call TRBJ1-3; D remains unclear. V lost 4 bases and J lost 4, with 6 bases in between. Germline-derived CDR1 and CDR2 are SGDLS and YYNGEE. This CDR3 is 12 amino acids long.

About this clone: Other DNA sequences in the sample encode the same CDR3. The chain combines TRBV7-2 with TRBJ1-1, with D uncertain. Germline CDR1 and CDR2: SGHTA and FQGNSA. The CDR3 is made up of 12 amino acids. V lost 5 bases and J 0 bases, leaving 4 bases between the germline ends. This chain's CDR3 is CASSQVNTEAFF. The CDR3 DNA reads TGTGCCAGCAGCCAAGTGAACACTGAAGCTTTCTTT.

This clone was counted once. V usage is TRBV5-4 and J usage is TRBJ2-5, with TRBD1 matching 8 bases. The CDR3 is 15 amino acids. Germline trimming cut 4 bases from V and 3 bases from J; bases unmatched to any gene: 8. CDR1 and CDR2 from the germline V gene are SGHNT and YYREEE (reference sequence). DNA for the CDR3: TGTGCCAGCAGCCTCTACTCAGGGGGCGAAGAGACCCAGTACTTC. It encodes CASSLYSGGEETQYF.

The J gene is TRBJ2-5, the V gene TRBV7-9; 8 bases are shared with TRBD2. This CDR3 is 17 amino acids long. The V segment lost 1 base and the J segment 4 bases; nucleotides outside the gene matches: 11. Germline V CDR1 and CDR2: SEHNR, FQNEAQ (reference sequence). CDR3 amino acids: CASSLGAPGLVGETQYF. CDR3 DNA: TGTGCCAGCAGCTTAGGGGCGCCGGGACTAGTCGGAGAGACCCAGTACTTC.